The sequence of this T cell receptor beta chain was determined in a study of T cell responses to AZD1222 COVID-19 vaccine. Study-level results: AZD1222 recipients seropositive at baseline numbered only 6 or 7.

Turning to this clone: Its antigen is not known.

The table came from immunoSEQ multiplex PCR; TCRdb's copy has only in-frame clones and leaves some out. Among 120,000 or so clones, roughly nine tenths were seen once, and the ten largest hold 1.7%. V lost 3 bases to trimming and J lost 4 bases, with 15 bases between them. This CDR3 has 15 amino acids. Germline-derived CDR1 and CDR2 are SGHTA and FQGNSA. The gene calls are TRBV7-2 and TRBJ1-1, with D perhaps matching TRBD1 (5 bases). This receptor was identified in an adult in good health. The sample was peripheral blood, taken on day 0 of AZD1222 vaccination. The CDR3: CASSLRSGFGTEAFF. The CDR3 DNA is TGTGCCAGCAGCTTGCGGTCAGGGTTTGGCACTGAAGCTTTCTTT.